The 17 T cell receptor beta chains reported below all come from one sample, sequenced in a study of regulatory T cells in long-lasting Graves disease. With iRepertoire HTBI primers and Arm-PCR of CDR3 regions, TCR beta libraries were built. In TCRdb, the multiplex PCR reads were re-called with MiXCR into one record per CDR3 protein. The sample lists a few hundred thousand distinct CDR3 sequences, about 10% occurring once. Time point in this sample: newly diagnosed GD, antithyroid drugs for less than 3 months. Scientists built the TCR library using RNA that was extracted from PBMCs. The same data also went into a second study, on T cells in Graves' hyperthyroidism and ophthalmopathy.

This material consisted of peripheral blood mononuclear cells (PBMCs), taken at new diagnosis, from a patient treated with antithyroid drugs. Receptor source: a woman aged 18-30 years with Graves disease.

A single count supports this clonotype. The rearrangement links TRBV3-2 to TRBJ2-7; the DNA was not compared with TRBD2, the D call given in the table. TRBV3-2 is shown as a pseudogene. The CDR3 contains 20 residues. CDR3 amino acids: CASSQDRQTIGGASWDEQYV. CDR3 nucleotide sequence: TGTGCCAGCAGCCAAGATCGCCAGACTATCGGGGGGGCGTCCTGGGACGAGCAGTACGTC.

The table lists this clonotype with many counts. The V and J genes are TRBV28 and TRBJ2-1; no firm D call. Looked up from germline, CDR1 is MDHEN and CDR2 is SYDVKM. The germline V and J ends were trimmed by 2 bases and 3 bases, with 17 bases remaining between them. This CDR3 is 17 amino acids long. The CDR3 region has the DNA TGTGCCAGCAGTTTACCAAGATGGGGAATAGGCTACAATGAGCAGTTCTTC. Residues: CASSLPRWGIGYNEQFF. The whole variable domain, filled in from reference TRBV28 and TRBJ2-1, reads DVKVTQSSRYLVKRTGEKVFLECVQDMDHENMFWYRQDPGLGLRLIYFSYDVKMKEKGDIPEGYSVSREKKERFSLILESASTNQTSMYLCASSLPRWGIGYNEQFFGPGTRLTVL.

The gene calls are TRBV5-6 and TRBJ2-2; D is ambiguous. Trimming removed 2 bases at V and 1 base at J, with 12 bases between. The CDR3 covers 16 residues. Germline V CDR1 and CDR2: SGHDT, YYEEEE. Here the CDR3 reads CASSFPHPGNTGELFF. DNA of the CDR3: TGTGCCAGCAGCTTTCCTCACCCAGGGAACACCGGGGAGCTGTTTTTT.

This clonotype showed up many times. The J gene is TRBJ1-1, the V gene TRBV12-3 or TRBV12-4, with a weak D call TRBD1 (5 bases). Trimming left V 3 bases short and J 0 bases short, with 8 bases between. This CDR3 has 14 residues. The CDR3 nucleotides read TGTGCCAGCAGTTTCCCAGGGATGAACACTGAAGCTTTCTTT. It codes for CASSFPGMNTEAFF.

The CDR3 loop reads CASSLALRSTGGELFF. CDR3 nucleotide sequence: TGTGCCAGCAGCTTAGCGCTGAGGTCAACCGGCGGGGAGCTGTTTTTT. The genes are TRBV7-2 and TRBJ2-2; D uncertain. The length of the CDR3 is 16 residues. Trimming took 0 bases from V and 7 from J, leaving 15 bases between them. Germline V gene lookup returns CDR1 SGHTA and CDR2 FQGNSA.

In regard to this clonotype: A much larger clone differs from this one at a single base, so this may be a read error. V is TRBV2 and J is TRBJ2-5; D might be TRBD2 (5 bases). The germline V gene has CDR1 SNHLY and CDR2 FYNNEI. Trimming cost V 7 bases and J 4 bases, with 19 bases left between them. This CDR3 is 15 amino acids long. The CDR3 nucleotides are TGTGCCAGCAAAGAGAGGGAACTTCACCGAGAGACCCAGTACTTC. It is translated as CASKERELHRETQYF.

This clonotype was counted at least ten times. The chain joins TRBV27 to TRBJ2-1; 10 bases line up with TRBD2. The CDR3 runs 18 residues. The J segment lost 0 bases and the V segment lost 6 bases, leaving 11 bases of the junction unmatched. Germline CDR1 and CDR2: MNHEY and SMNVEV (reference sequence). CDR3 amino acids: CASSTITTSGRSYNEQFF. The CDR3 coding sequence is TGTGCCAGCAGCACAATAACGACTAGCGGGCGCTCCTACAATGAGCAGTTCTTC.

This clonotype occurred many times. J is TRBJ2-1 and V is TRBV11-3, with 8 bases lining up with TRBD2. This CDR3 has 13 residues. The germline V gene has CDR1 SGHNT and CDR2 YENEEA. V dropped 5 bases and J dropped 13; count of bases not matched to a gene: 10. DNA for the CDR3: TGTGCCAGCAGCCGGCCGGGACTAGGGGTTCAGTTCTTC. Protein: CASSRPGLGVQFF.

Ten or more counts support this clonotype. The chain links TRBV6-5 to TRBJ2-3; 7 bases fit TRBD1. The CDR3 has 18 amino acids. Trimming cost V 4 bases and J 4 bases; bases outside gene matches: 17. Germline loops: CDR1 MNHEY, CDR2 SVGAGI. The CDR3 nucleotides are TGTGCCAGCAGTTTCCTCTCCGCACCGACAGGGATGTCAGATACGCAGTATTTT. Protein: CASSFLSAPTGMSDTQYF.

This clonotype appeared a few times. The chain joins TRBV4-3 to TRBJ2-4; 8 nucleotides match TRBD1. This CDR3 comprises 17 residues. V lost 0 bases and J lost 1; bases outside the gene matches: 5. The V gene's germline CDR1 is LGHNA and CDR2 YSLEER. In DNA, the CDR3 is TGCGCCAGCAGCCAAGAGTTAGGACAGGGTGCCAAAAACATTCAGTACTTC. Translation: CASSQELGQGAKNIQYF.

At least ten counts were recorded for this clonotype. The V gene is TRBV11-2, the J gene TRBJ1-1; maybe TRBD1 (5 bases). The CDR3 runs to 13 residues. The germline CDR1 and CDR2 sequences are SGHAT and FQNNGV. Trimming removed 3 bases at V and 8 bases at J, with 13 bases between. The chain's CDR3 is CASSLPGREEAFF. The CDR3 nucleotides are TGTGCCAGCAGCTTGCCCGGCAGGGAGGAAGCTTTCTTT.

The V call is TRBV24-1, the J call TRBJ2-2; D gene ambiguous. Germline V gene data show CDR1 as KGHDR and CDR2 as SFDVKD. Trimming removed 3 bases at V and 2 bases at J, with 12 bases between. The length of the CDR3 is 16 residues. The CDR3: CATSDKTTRNTGELFF. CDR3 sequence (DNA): TGTGCCACCAGTGATAAAACTACCCGCAACACCGGGGAGCTGTTTTTT.

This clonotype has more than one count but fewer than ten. CDR3 in DNA: TGCGCCAGCAGCCCAATCGACCAGGCTGGTGGCTACACCTTC. It translates to CASSPIDQAGGYTF. The chain carries TRBV5-1 and TRBJ1-2; D is ambiguous. The CDR3 sequence is 14 residues long. Germline lookup yields CDR1 SGHRS and CDR2 YFSETQ. Trimming cost V 4 bases and J 7 bases, with 17 bases left between them.

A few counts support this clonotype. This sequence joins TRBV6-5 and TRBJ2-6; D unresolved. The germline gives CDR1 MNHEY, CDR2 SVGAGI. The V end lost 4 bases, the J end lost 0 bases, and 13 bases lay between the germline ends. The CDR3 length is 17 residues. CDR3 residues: CASSSFGLGSGANVLTF. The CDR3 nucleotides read TGTGCCAGCAGTTCATTCGGCCTCGGCTCTGGGGCCAACGTCCTGACTTTC.

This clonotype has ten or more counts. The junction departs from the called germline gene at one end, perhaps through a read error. The CDR3: CASGTTVGF. As DNA, the CDR3 is TGTGCCAGCGGGACGACGGTGGGTTTT. The V call is TRBV2, the J call TRBJ2-3; the D gene could be TRBD1 or TRBD2 (5 bases each). CDR3 size: 9 residues. CDR1 and CDR2 from the germline V gene are SNHLY and FYNNEI.

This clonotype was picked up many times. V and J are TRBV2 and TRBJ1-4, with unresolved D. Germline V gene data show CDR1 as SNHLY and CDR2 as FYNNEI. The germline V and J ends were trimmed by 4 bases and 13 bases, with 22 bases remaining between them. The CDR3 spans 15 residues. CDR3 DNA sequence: TGTGCCAGCAGTGGACTCCCCACCGATTTATATGGACTGTTTTTT. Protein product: CASSGLPTDLYGLFF.

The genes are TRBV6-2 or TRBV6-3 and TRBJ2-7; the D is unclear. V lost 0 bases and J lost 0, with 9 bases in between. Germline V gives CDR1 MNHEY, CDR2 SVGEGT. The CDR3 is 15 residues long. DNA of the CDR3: TGTGCCAGCAGTTACTCGAAGGCGCACTCCTACGAGCAGTACTTC. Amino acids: CASSYSKAHSYEQYF.